A selection of T cell receptor beta chains follows, all from one sample in a study of OX40 agonist ivuxolimab in advanced cancers. Measured with immunoSEQ multiplex PCR; TCRdb has only the in-frame clones, and not every one. The sample gives under 40,000 clones, about 92% of which show up once; 0.9% to 0.95% is in the top ten. Sequencing was performed on CD4+ or CD8+ T cells sorted from blood, taken in a trial of the OX40 agonist ivuxolimab. All receptors derive from an adult with an advanced solid tumor such as melanoma, head and neck, liver or kidney cancer. The CDR3 runs from the conserved cysteine through the conserved F or W. The D gene is left open where the match is weak. The listing skips clone size in some rows; elsewhere it reads once, few, many or a size class.

clone_size: few
v_call: TRBV5-4
d_call: -
j_call: TRBJ1-2
cdr3_nt: TGTGCCAGCAGCTTGGCCCAGAACTATGGCTACACCTTC
cdr3_aa: CASSLAQNYGYTF

clone_size: -
v_call: TRBV19
d_call: -
j_call: TRBJ2-6
cdr3_nt: TGTGCCAGTAGTATAGGAGCCTCTGGGGCCAACGTCCTGACTTTC
cdr3_aa: CASSIGASGANVLTF

clone_size: few
v_call: TRBV19
d_call: TRBD2
j_call: TRBJ2-1
cdr3_nt: TGTGCCAGTAGCCCTCCTGGCGGGAGGGGGAATGAGCAGTTCTTC
cdr3_aa: CASSPPGGRGNEQFF

clone_size: once
v_call: TRBV9
d_call: -
j_call: TRBJ1-3
cdr3_nt: TGTGCCAGCAGCGTAGAGGGGACAAGAAGAGGAAACACCATATATTTT
cdr3_aa: CASSVEGTRRGNTIYF

clone_size: -
v_call: TRBV18
d_call: -
j_call: TRBJ1-5
cdr3_nt: TGTGCCAGCTCACCCCGACCGGTGGACTCCACGGGCAATCAGCCCCAGCATTTT
cdr3_aa: CASSPRPVDSTGNQPQHF

clone_size: -
v_call: TRBV5-1
d_call: -
j_call: TRBJ2-7
cdr3_nt: TGCGCCAGCAGCTTGGAGTTAGGGAACTACGAGCAGTACTTC
cdr3_aa: CASSLELGNYEQYF

clone_size: -
v_call: TRBV5-6
d_call: -
j_call: TRBJ1-2
cdr3_nt: TGTGCCAGCAGCTTGGATACGGTACCCCATGGCTACACCTTC
cdr3_aa: CASSLDTVPHGYTF

clone_size: -
v_call: TRBV6-5
d_call: TRBD2
j_call: TRBJ2-1
cdr3_nt: TGTGCCAGCAAGCTCGGACTAGCGGCCTACAATGAGCAGTTCTTC
cdr3_aa: CASKLGLAAYNEQFF

clone_size: once
v_call: TRBV9
d_call: -
j_call: TRBJ2-1
cdr3_nt: TGTGCCAGCAGCGGACACGGGGGAACCTCCTACAATGAGCAGTTCTTC
cdr3_aa: CASSGHGGTSYNEQFF

clone_size: -
v_call: TRBV5-5
d_call: -
j_call: TRBJ1-2
cdr3_nt: TGTGCCAGCAGCTTAGCTGGCCCGGGCTCTTATGGCTACACCTTC
cdr3_aa: CASSLAGPGSYGYTF

clone_size: -
v_call: TRBV7-9
d_call: -
j_call: TRBJ1-5
cdr3_nt: TGTGCCAGCAGCCCCTCACAGAATCAGCCCCAGCATTTT
cdr3_aa: CASSPSQNQPQHF

clone_size: -
v_call: TRBV27
d_call: -
j_call: TRBJ2-6
cdr3_nt: TGTGCCAGCAGTTTCGACGGCTCTGGGGCCGACGTCCTGACTTTC
cdr3_aa: CASSFDGSGADVLTF

clone_size: -
v_call: TRBV28
d_call: -
j_call: TRBJ1-5
cdr3_nt: TGTGCCAGCAGCCCCCTTACGGGGGCCGGCAATCAGCCCCAGCATTTT
cdr3_aa: CASSPLTGAGNQPQHF

clone_size: -
v_call: TRBV5-4
d_call: TRBD2
j_call: TRBJ2-7
cdr3_nt: TGTGCCAGCAGCTTGGGTGGACTAGGGTCGGGCGAGCAGTACTTC
cdr3_aa: CASSLGGLGSGEQYF

clone_size: -
v_call: TRBV5-1
d_call: -
j_call: TRBJ1-1
cdr3_nt: TGCGCCAGCAGCTCGGACAGAGTGAACACTGAAGCTTTCTTT
cdr3_aa: CASSSDRVNTEAFF

clone_size: -
v_call: TRBV19
d_call: TRBD2
j_call: TRBJ2-1
cdr3_nt: TGTGCCAGTAGTATAGGGGGGGGAGGCTCCTCCTACAATGAGCAGTTCTTC
cdr3_aa: CASSIGGGGSSYNEQFF

clone_size: -
v_call: TRBV10-3
d_call: -
j_call: TRBJ1-1
cdr3_nt: TGTGCCATCAGTGAGGGAGGGGGGCCTGAAGCTTTCTTT
cdr3_aa: CAISEGGGPEAFF

clone_size: -
v_call: TRBV7-2
d_call: TRBD2
j_call: TRBJ2-3
cdr3_nt: TGTGCCAGCAGCTTAGAGGTAGCGGGAGGATCAGATACGCAGTATTTT
cdr3_aa: CASSLEVAGGSDTQYF

clone_size: -
v_call: TRBV6-1
d_call: TRBD1
j_call: TRBJ2-5
cdr3_nt: TGTGCCAGCAACACAGGGGGTCGCCAAGAGACCCAGTACTTC
cdr3_aa: CASNTGGRQETQYF

clone_size: -
v_call: TRBV7-3
d_call: TRBD1
j_call: TRBJ2-6
cdr3_nt: TGTGCCAGCAGCTCAGACAGGGGGTTCTCTGGGGCCAACGTCCTGACTTTC
cdr3_aa: CASSSDRGFSGANVLTF

clone_size: -
v_call: TRBV5-1
d_call: -
j_call: TRBJ2-1
cdr3_nt: TGCGCCAGCAGCTTAGAACAAGAGCAGTTCTTC
cdr3_aa: CASSLEQEQFF

clone_size: few
v_call: TRBV5-5
d_call: -
j_call: TRBJ2-5
cdr3_nt: TGTGCCAGCAGCCTCAGGGGAATTCAAGAGACCCAGTACTTC
cdr3_aa: CASSLRGIQETQYF

clone_size: -
v_call: TRBV30
d_call: -
j_call: TRBJ2-1
cdr3_nt: TGTGCCTGGACTCGCTTGTCCTCCTACAATGAGCAGTTCTTC
cdr3_aa: CAWTRLSSYNEQFF

clone_size: -
v_call: TRBV7-8
d_call: TRBD2
j_call: TRBJ2-7
cdr3_nt: TGTGCCAGCAGCGAAGGGGGGACTAGTCCCGAGCAGTACTTC
cdr3_aa: CASSEGGTSPEQYF

clone_size: -
v_call: TRBV2
d_call: -
j_call: TRBJ1-5
cdr3_nt: TGTGCCAGCAGTGGGCCGGCAGGGGCGAGCAATCAGCCCCAGCATTTT
cdr3_aa: CASSGPAGASNQPQHF

clone_size: -
v_call: TRBV15
d_call: -
j_call: TRBJ2-2
cdr3_nt: TGTGCCACCAGCAGGGACAGCACCGGGGAGCTGTTTTTT
cdr3_aa: CATSRDSTGELFF

clone_size: -
v_call: TRBV5-1
d_call: -
j_call: TRBJ1-6
cdr3_nt: TGCGCCAGCAGCTTGGGGGCAGAAAAGAATTCACCCCTCCACTTT
cdr3_aa: CASSLGAEKNSPLHF

clone_size: -
v_call: TRBV6-1
d_call: TRBD2
j_call: TRBJ2-4
cdr3_nt: TGTGCCAGCAGTGTCCGAGCGGGAGAAACCAAAAACATTCAGTACTTC
cdr3_aa: CASSVRAGETKNIQYF

clone_size: -
v_call: TRBV15
d_call: -
j_call: TRBJ2-5
cdr3_nt: TGTGCCACCAGCAGAGATCTGGCGGCGGAGACCCAGTACTTC
cdr3_aa: CATSRDLAAETQYF

clone_size: once
v_call: TRBV5-8
d_call: -
j_call: TRBJ2-2
cdr3_nt: TGTGCCAGCAGCTTGCTTACGGGGAGGAACACCGGGGAGCTGTTTTTT
cdr3_aa: CASSLLTGRNTGELFF

clone_size: -
v_call: TRBV7-2
d_call: TRBD1
j_call: TRBJ2-3
cdr3_nt: TGTGCCAGCAGCCCCCAAAGAAGGGGGCCAACAGATACGCAGTATTTT
cdr3_aa: CASSPQRRGPTDTQYF

clone_size: once
v_call: TRBV12-5
d_call: -
j_call: TRBJ2-1
cdr3_nt: TGTGCTAGTGGTTTGCCCGGTGGGGGGGGCGAGTGGTTCTTC
cdr3_aa: CASGLPGGGGEWFF

clone_size: -
v_call: TRBV11-3
d_call: -
j_call: TRBJ2-1
cdr3_nt: TGTGCCAGCAGCTTAGTTTCGGATGAGCAGTTCTTC
cdr3_aa: CASSLVSDEQFF

clone_size: -
v_call: TRBV7-2
d_call: -
j_call: TRBJ2-1
cdr3_nt: TGTGCCAGCAGCCCCGGGACCACCCCCATCAATGAGCAGTTCTTC
cdr3_aa: CASSPGTTPINEQFF

clone_size: -
v_call: TRBV6-1
d_call: -
j_call: TRBJ2-7
cdr3_nt: TGTGCCAGCAGTGAAAGTGGTATTGACTACGAGCAGTACTTC
cdr3_aa: CASSESGIDYEQYF

clone_size: once
v_call: TRBV28
d_call: -
j_call: TRBJ1-4
cdr3_nt: TGTGCCAGCAGTTTATACGGGGGGGAAAAACTGTTTTTT
cdr3_aa: CASSLYGGEKLFF

clone_size: -
v_call: TRBV27
d_call: -
j_call: TRBJ1-1
cdr3_nt: TGTGCCAGCAGGAACAGGGTGAACACTGAAGCTTTCTTT
cdr3_aa: CASRNRVNTEAFF

clone_size: few
v_call: TRBV4-3
d_call: -
j_call: TRBJ1-1
cdr3_nt: TGCGCCAGCAGCCAAGGACAGCCACTGAACACTGAAGCTTTCTTT
cdr3_aa: CASSQGQPLNTEAFF

clone_size: -
v_call: TRBV7-7
d_call: TRBD2
j_call: TRBJ2-5
cdr3_nt: TGTGCCAGCAGCCCCCGAGTCGGGGGGGGACGTGAGACCCAGTACTTC
cdr3_aa: CASSPRVGGGRETQYF

clone_size: -
v_call: TRBV19
d_call: -
j_call: TRBJ2-7
cdr3_nt: TGTGCCAGTAGTATGCAGGGGGGGTACGAGCAGTACTTC
cdr3_aa: CASSMQGGYEQYF

clone_size: -
v_call: TRBV30
d_call: -
j_call: TRBJ2-2
cdr3_nt: TGTGCCTGGATTGGGGGCGCTAGCGGTGGGACCGGGGAGCTGTTTTTT
cdr3_aa: CAWIGGASGGTGELFF

clone_size: -
v_call: TRBV5-1
d_call: -
j_call: TRBJ1-2
cdr3_nt: TGCGCCAGCAGCTTGGAAAGCTATGGCTACACCTTC
cdr3_aa: CASSLESYGYTF

clone_size: -
v_call: TRBV19
d_call: TRBD1
j_call: TRBJ1-5
cdr3_nt: TGTGCCAGTAGGAGGACAGGGGAAAGTACCCAGCATTTT
cdr3_aa: CASRRTGESTQHF